The T cell receptor beta chain under discussion was sequenced for a study of OX40 agonist ivuxolimab in advanced cancers. Whole-study results and caveats: The study observed clonal expansion of CD4+ and CD8+ blood T cells by week 6 at 0.1 to 3.0 mg/kg.

Measured with immunoSEQ multiplex PCR; TCRdb has only the in-frame clones, and not every one. The sample carries around 40,000 clones, approximately 86% recorded once. This clone appeared a few times. No antigen is known for it. V lost 2 bases and J 8 bases, leaving 8 bases between the germline ends. The germline CDR1 and CDR2 sequences are SGHRS and YFSETQ. The CDR3 is made up of 12 amino acids. This specimen was CD4+ or CD8+ T cells sorted from blood, taken in a trial of the OX40 agonist ivuxolimab. The source is an adult with an advanced solid tumor such as melanoma, head and neck, liver or kidney cancer. The chain uses TRBV5-1 and TRBJ2-1; D is ambiguous. In nucleotides, the CDR3 is TGCGCCAGCAGCTTCACAAGGGATGAGCAGTTCTTC. Its protein product is CASSFTRDEQFF. The full variable domain, with the rest looked up from reference TRBV5-1 and TRBJ2-1, is KAGVTQTPRYLIKTRGQQVTLSCSPISGHRSVSWYQQTPGQGLQFLFEYFSETQRNKGNFPGRFSGRQFSNSRSEMNVSTLELGDSALYLCASSFTRDEQFFGPGTRLTVL.